The 26 T cell receptor beta chains listed next were all sequenced from one sample in a study of shared clonotypes between healthy human individuals (dated by TCRdb to the early 2020s). Receptor amplification or capture employed the immunoSEQ multiplex PCR assay. TCRdb provides this immuneACCESS table in a form limited to in-frame rearrangements. Some clones are lacking; in checked studies, under half of them reflect an unresolved V gene, and why the rest are absent is not known. The sample includes around 600,000 clones, with 85% to 95% observed a single time. 0.095% to 0.14% of the sample goes to the ten largest clones. CD8 naive samples consisted of CD45RO-negative cells that were positively selected for CCR7, yielding a CD45RA+CCR7+ population without TemRA cells. Sequenced material: naive CD8+ T cells sorted from blood. The intended sense of this specimen's cell subset or site label: CD45RA+CCR7+. The source of these receptors is a woman between 25 and 40 years old in good health.

This sequence joins TRBV27 and TRBJ1-6; maybe TRBD1 (6 bases). The ends were cut back, 0 bases at V and 7 bases at J, with 13 bases in the middle. Germline loops: CDR1 MNHEY, CDR2 SMNVEV (reference sequence). This CDR3 is 16 amino acids long. CDR3: CASSLSKGVGNSPLHF. The CDR3 DNA sequence: TGTGCCAGCAGTTTATCGAAGGGGGTAGGCAATTCACCCCTCCACTTT.

This chain joins TRBV4-1 and TRBJ1-1; D gene unclear. Germline CDR1 MGHRA, CDR2 YSYEKL. The CDR3 length is 15 residues. V lost 4 bases and J 6 bases, leaving 18 bases between the germline ends. CDR3 sequence reads: CASSPYSGFDPEAFF. The CDR3 DNA reads as TGCGCCAGCAGCCCGTACTCGGGGTTCGACCCTGAAGCTTTCTTT.

The chain has TRBV27 and TRBJ1-1, with TRBD1 identical over 9 bases. The ends lost 4 bases at V and 5 bases at J; junction bases unmatched: 11. Per germline, CDR1 MNHEY and CDR2 SMNVEV (reference sequence). The CDR3 is 16 residues long. CDR3: CASSSNYRGRGTEAFF. CDR3 nucleotides: TGTGCCAGCAGTTCTAATTACAGGGGGCGGGGGACTGAAGCTTTCTTT.

This clone was detected only once. This chain links TRBV4-1 with TRBJ1-4; 7 positions match TRBD1. Trimming removed 5 bases from V and 5 bases from J; junction bases left unmatched: 5. The CDR3 loop spans 14 amino acids. Germline V gene lookup returns CDR1 MGHRA and CDR2 YSYEKL. The CDR3, as DNA: TGCGCCAGCAGCTCGGGACAGAAAAATGAAAAACTGTTTTTT. Translating it yields CASSSGQKNEKLFF.

In nucleotides, the CDR3 is TGTGCCAGCAGCCTTTGGACAGGGGAAGGCTACACCTTC. Its translation: CASSLWTGEGYTF. The chain has TRBV5-8 and TRBJ1-2; TRBD1 aligns across 9 bases. The germline CDR1 and CDR2 sequences are SGHTS and YDEGEE. The CDR3 is made up of 13 amino acids. J was trimmed by 8 bases and V by 4 bases; bases with no gene match: 6. Full variable domain (remainder filled in from reference TRBV5-8 and TRBJ1-2): EAGVTQSPTHLIKTRGQQATLRCSPISGHTSVYWYQQALGLGLQFLLWYDEGEERNRGNFPPRFSGRQFPNYSSELNVNALELEDSALYLCASSLWTGEGYTFGSGTRLTVV.

This clone came up a few times. This chain connects TRBV19 to TRBJ1-1; D might be TRBD1 (6 bases). Germline loops: CDR1 LNHDA, CDR2 SQIVND (reference sequence). The CDR3 sequence is 12 residues long. Trimming stripped 4 bases from V and 6 bases from J, with 9 bases between. This CDR3 reads CASSTGVAEAFF. For the CDR3, the DNA is TGTGCCAGTAGTACAGGGGTGGCTGAAGCTTTCTTT. The entire variable domain, with the rest obtained from reference TRBV19 and TRBJ1-1, is as follows: DGGITQSPKYLFRKEGQNVTLSCEQNLNHDAMYWYRQDPGQGLRLIYYSQIVNDFQKGDIAEGYSVSREKKESFPLTVTSAQKNPTAFYLCASSTGVAEAFFGQGTRLTVV.

About this clone: The same CDR3 can be traced to other DNA sequences in this sample. V gene TRBV19 combines with J gene TRBJ1-1; D unresolved. V lost 3 bases and J 1 base, leaving 0 bases between the germline ends. The germline gives CDR1 LNHDA, CDR2 SQIVND (reference sequence). CDR3 size: 11 residues. CDR3 coding DNA: TGTGCCAGTAGTATGAACACTGAAGCTTTCTTT. Amino acid sequence: CASSMNTEAFF.

This CDR3 is CASSPVVAHEQFF. CDR3 DNA: TGTGCCAGCAGCCCAGTCGTAGCCCATGAGCAGTTCTTC. The chain carries TRBV11-2 and TRBJ2-1; no firm D call. The CDR3 has 13 amino acids. V dropped 5 bases and J dropped 8 bases, with 13 bases sitting between them. Germline assignment: CDR1 SGHAT and CDR2 FQNNGV.

The chain couples TRBV4-1 to TRBJ2-7, with 7 bases that match TRBD1. From germline, CDR1 is MGHRA and CDR2 YSYEKL. The J segment lost 5 bases and the V segment lost 1 base, leaving 5 bases of the junction unmatched. The CDR3 sequence is 14 residues long. CDR3: CASSQVGTAHEQYF. The CDR3 DNA sequence: TGCGCCAGCAGCCAAGTGGGGACAGCCCACGAGCAGTACTTC.

J is TRBJ2-1 and V is TRBV29-1; 10 nucleotides align to TRBD2. The germline V gene has CDR1 SQVTM and CDR2 ANQGSEA. CDR3 length: 16 amino acids. V lost 8 bases, J lost 0 bases, and 10 bases stayed unmatched. The CDR3 loop reads CSTGLAFSSSYNEQFF. CDR3 DNA: TGCAGCACGGGACTAGCGTTTTCAAGCTCCTACAATGAGCAGTTCTTC.

This sequence joins TRBV29-1 and TRBJ2-7, with D possibly TRBD2 on 5 matching bases. Trimming removed 4 bases from V and 3 bases from J, with 13 bases in between. The germline gives CDR1 SQVTM, CDR2 ANQGSEA. The CDR3 is 13 amino acids. For the CDR3, the DNA is TGCAGCGTTGCAGAGGGTCTCCACTACGAGCAGTACTTC. Translating gives CSVAEGLHYEQYF.

This chain joins TRBV18 and TRBJ2-1; 15 positions agree with TRBD2. The CDR3 totals 23 residues. Germline CDR1 and CDR2: KGHSH and LQKENI. The J segment lost 0 bases and the V segment lost 5 bases, leaving 20 bases of the junction unmatched. The CDR3: CASSELARPVGTSGRSSYNEQFF. The CDR3 coding sequence is TGTGCCAGCTCAGAGCTGGCGCGGCCGGTGGGGACTAGCGGGAGGAGCTCCTACAATGAGCAGTTCTTC.

The V gene is TRBV7-6, the J gene TRBJ2-7; 16 bases line up with TRBD2. The CDR3 covers 15 residues. Trimming removed 5 bases from V and 7 bases from J; junction bases left unmatched: 5. Looked up from germline, CDR1 is SGHVS and CDR2 is FNYEAQ. For the CDR3, the DNA is TGTGCCAGCAGCCAGGGACTAGCGGGAGGGCGGGAGCAGTACTTC. Its protein product is CASSQGLAGGREQYF.

This clone has just one count. CDR3 sequence reads: CASSIGAGGPNYEQYF. Here the CDR3 DNA reads TGTGCCAGTAGTATCGGCGCGGGAGGGCCAAACTACGAGCAGTACTTC. This sequence joins TRBV19 and TRBJ2-7; the match to TRBD2 covers 9 bases. The CDR3 runs 16 residues. Germline CDR1 is LNHDA and CDR2 is SQIVND (reference sequence). V trimming: 3 bases; J trimming: 3 bases; junction bases outside the gene matches: 9.

The chain links TRBV7-2 to TRBJ2-7, with a weak D call TRBD2 (5 bases). V was clipped by 7 bases and J by 6 bases, with 16 bases between them. The germline gives CDR1 SGHTA, CDR2 FQGNSA. This CDR3 has 13 amino acids. The CDR3 loop reads CASTAEVYSEQYF. The CDR3 DNA reads as TGTGCCAGCACTGCGGAGGTGTACTCCGAGCAGTACTTC.

This clone has only one observation. V is TRBV4-1 and J is TRBJ1-1; no clear D gene. V lost 0 bases, J lost 1 base, and 6 bases lay in between. From germline, CDR1 is MGHRA and CDR2 YSYEKL. The CDR3 covers 14 residues. This CDR3 is CASSQDGGNTEAFF. The CDR3, as DNA: TGCGCCAGCAGCCAAGATGGCGGGAACACTGAAGCTTTCTTT.

J is TRBJ2-7 and V is TRBV29-1, with D maybe TRBD1 (6 bases). The CDR3 has 10 amino acids. Germline CDR1 reads SQVTM; CDR2 reads ANQGSEA. V dropped 8 bases and J dropped 6 bases, with 11 bases sitting between them. As DNA, the CDR3 is TGCAGCATCCTCAGGGGCGAGCAGTACTTC. Protein product: CSILRGEQYF.

The chain uses TRBV2 and TRBJ2-7, with no clear D. The CDR3 has 13 amino acids. Looked up from germline, CDR1 is SNHLY and CDR2 is FYNNEI. Between the trimmed V and J ends, which lost 2 bases and 0 bases, there was a span of 5 bases. For the CDR3, the DNA is TGTGCCAGCAGTGAACAGGACTCCTACGAGCAGTACTTC. Encoded protein: CASSEQDSYEQYF.

The V gene is TRBV27, the J gene TRBJ1-6; 8 bases align to TRBD1. Germline CDR1 is MNHEY and CDR2 is SMNVEV (reference sequence). Losses at the gene ends were 5 bases for V and 5 bases for J; bases not matched to a gene: 8. This CDR3 has 16 residues. CDR3 DNA: TGTGCCAGCAGTACTTCCGGGACAGGTAATAATTCACCCCTCCACTTT. This sequence encodes CASSTSGTGNNSPLHF.

This chain joins TRBV13 and TRBJ2-1; D could derive from TRBD1 or TRBD2 (5 bases each). The CDR3 runs 14 residues. Trimming shortened V by 8 bases and J by 8 bases, and 19 bases separated the two germline ends. The germline V gene encodes CDR1 PRHDT and CDR2 FYEKMQ (reference sequence). The CDR3 DNA reads as TGTGCCAGCTCCGGGACGCCCTCTTTCTATGAGCAGTTCTTC. This codes for CASSGTPSFYEQFF.

The genes are TRBV4-1 and TRBJ2-7; D is unresolved. Germline values: CDR1 MGHRA, CDR2 YSYEKL. The CDR3 runs to 15 residues. V lost 0 bases to trimming and J lost 2 bases, with 11 bases between them. For the CDR3, the DNA is TGCGCCAGCAGCCAAGATTTGGGCGCAACCTACGAGCAGTACTTC. It translates to CASSQDLGATYEQYF.

Notes on this clone: The sample has other DNA sequences that encode this CDR3 too. The chain is built from TRBV10-2 and TRBJ2-7; D call uncertain. V lost 3 bases and J lost 1, with 4 bases in between. This CDR3 region has 12 residues. CDR1 and CDR2 from the germline V gene are WSHSY and SAAADI. CDR3 amino acids: CASSDSSYEQYF. In DNA, the CDR3 is TGCGCCAGCAGTGACAGTTCCTACGAGCAGTACTTC.

Of note for this clone: The same CDR3 also results from other DNA sequences found in this sample. The V gene is TRBV2, the J gene TRBJ1-2; tentatively, D is TRBD1 (5 bases). V dropped 3 bases and J dropped 4 bases, with 9 bases sitting between them. Germline CDR1 and CDR2: SNHLY and FYNNEI. The CDR3 is 13 amino acids. CDR3 sequence reads: CASSEGGSYGYTF. For the CDR3, the DNA is TGTGCCAGCAGTGAGGGGGGGTCCTATGGCTACACCTTC.

This clone was seen once. Other DNA sequences in this sample translate to the same CDR3. J is TRBJ2-7 and V is TRBV7-9, with D unresolved. CDR3 length equals 12 residues. The V end was cut by 3 bases, the J end by 3 bases, with 6 bases between. Germline CDR1 is SEHNR and CDR2 is FQNEAQ (reference sequence). The CDR3 DNA reads TGTGCCAGCAGCTTTCTGGGCTACGAGCAGTACTTC. It specifies CASSFLGYEQYF.

This clone came up once. The chain has TRBV18 and TRBJ2-5; D ambiguous. Trimming took off 2 bases at V and 5 bases at J, with 6 bases between the two ends. The germline V gene encodes CDR1 KGHSH and CDR2 LQKENI. The CDR3 length is 12 residues. CDR3 amino acids: CASSPGLETQYF. As DNA, the CDR3 is TGTGCCAGCTCACCAGGATTGGAGACCCAGTACTTC.

The chain is built from TRBV11-1 and TRBJ2-2, with 14 bases lining up with TRBD2. The V segment lost 1 base and the J segment 3 bases; nucleotides outside the gene matches: 4. The CDR3 sequence is 18 residues long. Germline CDR1 and CDR2: SGHAT and FQDESV (reference sequence). The CDR3 protein is CASSLGGLAGAHTGELFF. The CDR3 bases are TGTGCCAGCAGCTTAGGGGGACTAGCGGGAGCGCACACCGGGGAGCTGTTTTTT.